The TCR beta chain described here comes from a study of CD8+ T cells in alopecia areata. Reverse transcription of extracted RNA yielded cDNA, which provided the sequencing template. Repertoires were generated with immunoSEQ multiplex PCR, while TCRdb's copy carries only in-frame clones and drops some. In the table there are about 190,000 clones, 45% to 75% of which are singletons. The CDR3 has 12 amino acids. The V gene lost 4 bases and the J gene lost 0 bases, with 6 bases spanning the gap. Germline V gives CDR1 GTSNPN, CDR2 SVGIG (reference sequence). Treatment described: oral pan-JAK inhibitor, 5-10 mg twice daily.

The sequence derives from a human donor with alopecia areata. Here the sequenced sample was CD4+ T cells sorted from blood, taken at week 4, from a patient treated with tofacitinib. The chain links TRBV30 to TRBJ1-1; D is unclear. This CDR3 reads CAWNLLNTEAFF. The DNA for the CDR3 is TGTGCCTGGAACCTATTGAACACTGAAGCTTTCTTT.